Listed here are 13 T cell receptor beta chains from one sample, sequenced in a study of CD8 T cells in ankylosing spondylitis. TCRdb used MiXCR to reprocess the 5' RACE reads, holding one entry per CDR3 protein. The sample has about 170,000 distinct CDR3 sequences, around 18% seen once. Input material: blood, either unsorted or a sorted T cell fraction (not recorded which). The receptors were sampled from a male donor with ankylosing spondylitis or in good health (not recorded which).

This clonotype has a count of ten or more. The V gene is TRBV12-3 or TRBV12-4, the J gene TRBJ2-1; 12 bases line up with TRBD2. The CDR3 spans 16 residues. Trimming at V came to 5 bases and at J to 3 bases, leaving 5 bases not matched to a gene. CDR3: CASSTTTSGGYNEQFF. The CDR3 DNA reads TGTGCCAGCAGTACCACGACTAGCGGGGGCTACAATGAGCAGTTCTTC.

This clonotype appeared many times. The CDR3 here is CSARITYNSPLHF. The CDR3 DNA reads as TGCAGTGCTAGGATTACCTATAATTCACCCCTCCACTTT. V and J are TRBV20-1 and TRBJ1-6; D ambiguous. The CDR3 contains 13 residues. V was clipped by 3 bases and J by 2 bases, with 5 bases between them. In germline, CDR1 is DFQATT, CDR2 SNEGSKA (reference sequence).

This clonotype has a count of ten or more. The CDR3 region is CASSLETGNYGYTF. The DNA of the CDR3 is TGTGCCAGCAGCTTAGAGACAGGGAACTATGGCTACACCTTC. The rearrangement joins TRBV7-8 to TRBJ1-2, with 7 bases lining up with TRBD1. The CDR3 spans 14 residues. Germline values: CDR1 SGHVS, CDR2 FQNEAQ. V dropped 1 base and J dropped 2; count of bases not matched to a gene: 1.

This sequence joins TRBV15 and TRBJ2-5, with a tentative D call TRBD1 (6 bases). Germline lookup yields CDR1 LNHNV and CDR2 YYDKDF (reference sequence). This CDR3 contains 14 residues. Trimming pared 0 bases from V and 7 bases from J, leaving 12 bases between. For the CDR3, the DNA is TGTGCCACCAGCAGAGACCCGACAGGTTGGACCCAGTACTTC. Translated: CATSRDPTGWTQYF.

This clonotype was observed a handful of times. The CDR3 sequence: CSASRSIFQYQETQYF. The CDR3 DNA reads as TGCAGTGCTAGCCGGTCGATCTTTCAGTACCAAGAGACCCAGTACTTC. V and J are TRBV20-1 and TRBJ2-5, with D uncertain. Trimming removed 3 bases at V and 0 bases at J, with 17 bases between. Germline lookup yields CDR1 DFQATT and CDR2 SNEGSKA (reference sequence). The CDR3 covers 16 residues.

This clonotype was seen many times. J is TRBJ2-3 and V is TRBV5-8; no clear D gene. CDR1 is SGHTS and CDR2 is YDEGEE in the germline V gene. The CDR3 is made up of 12 amino acids. V shed 3 bases and J shed 11 bases, with 13 bases lying between them. The chain's CDR3 is CASSSLGLEQYF. The DNA of the CDR3 is TGTGCCAGCAGCTCCCTCGGCCTGGAGCAGTATTTT. Complete variable domain (other parts from reference TRBV5-8 and TRBJ2-3): EAGVTQSPTHLIKTRGQQATLRCSPISGHTSVYWYQQALGLGLQFLLWYDEGEERNRGNFPPRFSGRQFPNYSSELNVNALELEDSALYLCASSSLGLEQYFGPGTRLTVL.

The chain joins TRBV30 to TRBJ1-6; 7 nucleotides agree with TRBD1. The CDR3 sequence is 13 residues long. Germline trimming cut 8 bases from V and 10 bases from J; bases unmatched to any gene: 11. Germline V gene lookup returns CDR1 GTSNPN and CDR2 SVGIG (reference sequence). CDR3 region: CAGHRGWQSPLHF. The CDR3 region has the DNA TGTGCCGGCCACAGGGGTTGGCAGTCACCCCTCCACTTT.

There are many counts of this clonotype. This sequence joins TRBV5-1 and TRBJ1-5, with TRBD1 as a possible D gene (5 bases). Deletions cut 2 bases from V and 7 bases from J, with 16 bases between. There are 15 residues in the CDR3. Germline CDR1 reads SGHRS; CDR2 reads YFSETQ. The CDR3 DNA sequence: TGCGCCAGCAGCTTTGGGGGAGGGCTAGACCAGCCCCAGCATTTT. This encodes CASSFGGGLDQPQHF.

There are many counts of this clonotype. The chain links TRBV29-1 to TRBJ2-3, with TRBD2 matching 16 bases. V gave up 5 bases and J gave up 5 bases; unmatched junction bases: 7. The CDR3 loop spans 16 amino acids. CDR1 and CDR2 from the germline V gene are SQVTM and ANQGSEA. DNA for the CDR3: TGCAGCGTTACGGGGACTAGCGGGAGGGCCAGAGATACGCAGTATTTT. This gives the protein CSVTGTSGRARDTQYF.

This clonotype came up a few times. This rearrangement joins TRBV28 to TRBJ2-7, with TRBD1 as a possible D gene (5 bases). V was trimmed by 5 bases and J by 9 bases, leaving 20 bases between them. This CDR3 has 14 amino acids. The germline V gene encodes CDR1 MDHEN and CDR2 SYDVKM. This CDR3 reads CASSPLGAQKGQYF. The CDR3 region has the DNA TGTGCCAGCAGTCCCCTTGGGGCACAAAAAGGGCAGTACTTC. Together with reference TRBV28 and TRBJ2-7, the CDR3 gives the full variable domain: DVKVTQSSRYLVKRTGEKVFLECVQDMDHENMFWYRQDPGLGLRLIYFSYDVKMKEKGDIPEGYSVSREKKERFSLILESASTNQTSMYLCASSPLGAQKGQYFGPGTRLTVT.

This clonotype was found many times. At one end the junction does not follow the germline gene, possibly because of a read error. V and J are TRBV15 and TRBJ1-4; TRBD1 matches at 8 bases. This CDR3 is 15 amino acids long. CDR1 LNHNV and CDR2 YYDKDF come from the germline V gene (reference sequence). Here the CDR3 reads CATSRDRGTNEKLFF. In nucleotides, the CDR3 is TGTGCCACCAGCCGAGACAGGGGCACTAATGAAAAACTGTTTTTT.

This clonotype was counted ten times or more. The chain carries TRBV3-1 and TRBJ1-6; D unresolved. Germline CDR1 reads LGHDT; CDR2 reads YNNKEL (reference sequence). V lost 1 base to trimming and J lost 7 bases, with 11 bases between them. The CDR3 is made up of 15 amino acids. CDR3 sequence: CASSQGQSANSPLHF. The CDR3 DNA reads as TGTGCCAGCAGCCAAGGACAATCGGCGAATTCACCCCTCCACTTT.

In this sample, this clonotype turned up many times. The gene calls are TRBV2 and TRBJ2-1, with 10 bases aligning to TRBD1. CDR1 is SNHLY and CDR2 is FYNNEI in the germline V gene. Germline trimming cut 11 bases from V and 10 bases from J; bases unmatched to any gene: 17. The CDR3 is 15 residues long. CDR3: CAGFSAGTGVWEQFF. The CDR3 DNA sequence: TGTGCCGGGTTTTCCGCCGGGACAGGGGTGTGGGAGCAGTTCTTC.